These T cell receptor beta chains were read from a single sample in a study of blood T cell repertoires in COVID-19. The assay was immunoSEQ multiplex PCR, and TCRdb's table has in-frame clones only and misses some. The table shows 250,000 to 350,000 clones, with roughly 89% occurring only once. The sequencing sample was made of PBMCs or T cells enriched from blood (not recorded which). All receptors derive from a woman in her late teens or twenties who had recovered from COVID-19. Each CDR3 is given with its conserved first and last residue.

j_gene | v_gene | CDR3aa
TRBJ1-1 | TRBV7-2 | CASSLVFEAFF
TRBJ1-2 | TRBV7-2 | CASSSGASTEWGGYTF
TRBJ2-7 | TRBV7-9 | CASSLESSYEQYF
TRBJ2-3 | TRBV4-1 | CASSRVAGREGDTQYF
TRBJ2-7 | TRBV4-1 | CASASWQGRVYEQYF
TRBJ1-3 | TRBV5-1 | CASSLRDTYSGNTIYF
TRBJ1-6 | TRBV30 | CACRIGEFNSPLHF
TRBJ1-3 | TRBV19 | CASSMGGADTIYF
TRBJ2-1 | TRBV7-8 | CASSRPGLAGNEQFF
TRBJ2-1 | TRBV5-4 | CASSGTSGREQFF
TRBJ1-5 | TRBV6-6 | CASSYSTGVGNQPQHF
TRBJ2-7 | TRBV6-4 | CASPTGITYEQYF
TRBJ2-1 | TRBV5-1 | CASSGQGGVYNEQFF
TRBJ2-3 | TRBV5-1 | CASSLFGRGETDTQYF
TRBJ2-1 | TRBV5-1 | CASSLGTSGYNEQFF
TRBJ1-1 | TRBV14 | CASSQAGMNTEAFF
TRBJ2-7 | TRBV15 | CATSRGSGRAYEQYF
TRBJ1-5 | TRBV4-2 | CASSLETVRDQPQHF
TRBJ2-6 | TRBV4-1 | CASSPYRGGSGANVLTF
TRBJ2-3 | TRBV13 | CASSTRDRIRTDTQYF
TRBJ1-1 | TRBV4-3 | CASSQGSGGYTEAFF
TRBJ1-3 | TRBV2 | CASRTTGTGVEAQGAPPGNTIYF
TRBJ2-7 | TRBV5-6 | CASSLAWQAYEQYF
TRBJ2-3 | TRBV27 | CASSRMEGQGPFTPTDTQYF
TRBJ1-2 | TRBV29-1 | CSVTTPGTVGYTF
TRBJ1-2 | TRBV19 | CASRNRVGGYGYTF
TRBJ2-3 | TRBV28 | CASSLGVMRTDTQYF
TRBJ1-2 | TRBV7-2 | CASRPTGYYGYTF
TRBJ2-1 | TRBV6-2/TRBV6-3 | CASSYSRGPYNEQFF
TRBJ1-1 | TRBV9 | CASSRGLETEAFF
TRBJ2-1 | TRBV7-3 | CASSLRGVEQFF
TRBJ2-5 | TRBV4-3 | CASSTRQGVEETQYF